This T cell receptor beta chain was sequenced for a study of blood T cell repertoires in COVID-19. The data were produced by immunoSEQ multiplex PCR, yet TCRdb's version contains in-frame clones alone and is incomplete. The sample gives 150,000 to 200,000 clones, 75% to 85% of which show up once; 9.5% to 15% is in the top ten. The germline CDR1 and CDR2 sequences are MNHNY and SVGAGI (reference sequence). The CDR3 contains 15 residues. Trimming removed 5 bases at V and 6 bases at J, with 17 bases between. This receptor was identified in a woman at least 80 years old with COVID-19, enrolled during active disease. The sequencing input was peripheral blood. V gene TRBV6-6 combines with J gene TRBJ1-5; no clear D. The CDR3: CASSKGGGLLQPQHF. CDR3 DNA sequence: TGTGCCAGCAGTAAGGGAGGCGGACTGCTTCAGCCCCAGCATTTT.